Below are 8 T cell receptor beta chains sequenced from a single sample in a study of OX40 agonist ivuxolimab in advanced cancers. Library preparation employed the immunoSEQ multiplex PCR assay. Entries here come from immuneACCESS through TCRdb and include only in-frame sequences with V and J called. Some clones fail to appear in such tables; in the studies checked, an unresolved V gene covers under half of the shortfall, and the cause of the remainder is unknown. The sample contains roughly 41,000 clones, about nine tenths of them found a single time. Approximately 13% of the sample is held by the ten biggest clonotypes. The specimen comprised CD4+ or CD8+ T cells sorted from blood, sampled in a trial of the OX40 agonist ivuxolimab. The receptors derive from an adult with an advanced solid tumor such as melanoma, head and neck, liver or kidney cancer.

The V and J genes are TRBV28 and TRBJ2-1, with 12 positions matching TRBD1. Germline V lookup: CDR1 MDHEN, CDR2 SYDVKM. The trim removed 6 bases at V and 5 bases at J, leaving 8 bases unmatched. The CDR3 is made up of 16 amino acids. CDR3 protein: CASRGQGAFVDNEQFF. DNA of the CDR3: TGTGCCAGCAGGGGACAGGGGGCATTTGTGGACAATGAGCAGTTCTTC. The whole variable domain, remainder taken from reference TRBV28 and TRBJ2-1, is DVKVTQSSRYLVKRTGEKVFLECVQDMDHENMFWYRQDPGLGLRLIYFSYDVKMKEKGDIPEGYSVSREKKERFSLILESASTNQTSMYLCASRGQGAFVDNEQFFGPGTRLTVL.

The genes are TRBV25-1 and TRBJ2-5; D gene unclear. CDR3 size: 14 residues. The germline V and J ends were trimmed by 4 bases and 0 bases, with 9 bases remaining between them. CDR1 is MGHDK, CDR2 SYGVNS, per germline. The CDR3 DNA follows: TGTGCCAGCAGTGTGCTCCAGGACCAAGAGACCCAGTACTTC. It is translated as CASSVLQDQETQYF.

The CDR3: CASSGGKDLVDTQYF. The CDR3 DNA reads as TGTGCCAGCAGCGGAGGGAAAGACCTTGTGGATACGCAGTATTTT. This sequence joins TRBV28 and TRBJ2-3; tentatively, D is TRBD2 (6 bases). The CDR3 consists of 15 residues. Trimming took 6 bases from V and 6 from J, leaving 19 bases between them. Germline V lookup: CDR1 MDHEN, CDR2 SYDVKM. Variable domain in full (rest from reference TRBV28 and TRBJ2-3): DVKVTQSSRYLVKRTGEKVFLECVQDMDHENMFWYRQDPGLGLRLIYFSYDVKMKEKGDIPEGYSVSREKKERFSLILESASTNQTSMYLCASSGGKDLVDTQYFGPGTRLTVL.

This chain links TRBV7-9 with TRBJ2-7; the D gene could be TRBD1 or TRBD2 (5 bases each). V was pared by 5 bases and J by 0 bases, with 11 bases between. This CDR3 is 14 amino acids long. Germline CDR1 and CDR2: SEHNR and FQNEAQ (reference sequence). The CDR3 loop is CASSKGTASYEQYF. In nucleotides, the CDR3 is TGTGCCAGCAGCAAGGGGACGGCCTCCTACGAGCAGTACTTC.

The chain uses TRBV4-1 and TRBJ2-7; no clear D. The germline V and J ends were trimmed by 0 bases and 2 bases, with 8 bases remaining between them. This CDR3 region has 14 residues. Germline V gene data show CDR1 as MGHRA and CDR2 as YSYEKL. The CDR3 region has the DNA TGCGCCAGCAGCCAAGATGGGAACCCCTACGAGCAGTACTTC. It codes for CASSQDGNPYEQYF.

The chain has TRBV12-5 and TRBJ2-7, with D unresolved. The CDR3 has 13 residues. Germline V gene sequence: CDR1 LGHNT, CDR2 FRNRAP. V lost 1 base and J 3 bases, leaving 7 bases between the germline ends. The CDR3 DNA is TGTGCTAGTGGTTTGGGCAGCTTCTACGAGCAGTACTTC. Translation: CASGLGSFYEQYF. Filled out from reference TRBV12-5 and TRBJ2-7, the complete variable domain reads DARVTQTPRHKVTEMGQEVTMRCQPILGHNTVFWYRQTMMQGLELLAYFRNRAPLDDSGMPKDRFSAEMPDATLATLKIQPSEPRDSAVYFCASGLGSFYEQYFGPGTRLTVT.

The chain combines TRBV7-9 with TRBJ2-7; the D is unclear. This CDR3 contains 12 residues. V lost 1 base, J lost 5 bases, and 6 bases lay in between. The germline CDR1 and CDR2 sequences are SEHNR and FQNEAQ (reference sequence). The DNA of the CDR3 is TGTGCCAGCAGCTTAGACCCGAACGAGCAGTACTTC. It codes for CASSLDPNEQYF.

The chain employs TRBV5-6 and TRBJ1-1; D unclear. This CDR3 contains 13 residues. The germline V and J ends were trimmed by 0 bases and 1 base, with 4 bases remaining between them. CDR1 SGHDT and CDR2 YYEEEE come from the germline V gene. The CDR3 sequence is CASSLGGNTEAFF. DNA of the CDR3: TGTGCCAGCAGCTTGGGAGGGAACACTGAAGCTTTCTTT.